This paragraph covers one TCR beta chain sequence. What it recognizes is unknown. The record originates from a study of CD8 T cell repertoires and HIV-1 epitope variants. Whole-study results and caveats: Roughly nine antigen-specific TCR beta clonotypes were found; roughly 6 seemed cross-reactive to variants. This assay reports beta chains of antigen-expanded cells, not T cell function.

This CDR3 spans 15 amino acids. V shed 3 bases and J 1 base; nucleotides not matched to a gene: 2. CDR1 and CDR2 from the germline V gene are SGHVS and FQNEAQ. The table came from immunoSEQ multiplex PCR; TCRdb's copy has only in-frame clones and leaves some out. The data contain under 4,000 clones, less than 70% of them singletons. The sample taken for sequencing was cultured CD8+ T cells derived from PBMCs. This clonotype originated in a male donor with HIV. This chain uses TRBV7-8 with TRBJ2-2, with 7 bases that match TRBD2. This CDR3 reads CASSFSSGNTGELFF. The CDR3 bases are TGTGCCAGCAGCTTCTCTAGCGGGAACACCGGGGAGCTGTTTTTT.